Listed below are T cell receptor beta chains from one sample, sequenced in a study of blood T cells in healthy people across ages. TCRdb reprocessed the 5' RACE reads with MiXCR, giving one entry per CDR3 protein. The sample yields about a million distinct CDR3 sequences, around 48% seen once. Sequencing was done on a sample of blood. These receptors were collected from a man aged 30 to 39 in good health. CDR3s include the opening cysteine and the closing phenylalanine or tryptophan. The D gene is left open where the match is weak. Clone size is given for some rows only: seen once, a few or many times, or a class if the clone is expanded.

TGTGCCATCAGTGAGCAGGGGGTGAACACTGAAGCTTTCTTT	CAISEQGVNTEAFF	TRBV10-3	TRBJ1-1	.	TRBD1
TGTGCCAGCAGTTTAGTCGGGAACTCCTACAATGAGCAGTTCTTC	CASSLVGNSYNEQFF	TRBV12-3/TRBV12-4	TRBJ2-1	.	.
TGTGCCAGCAGCCGAAGCCTGGGGGACGGGAACACTGAAGCTTTCTTT	CASSRSLGDGNTEAFF	TRBV7-2	TRBJ1-1	.	.
TGTGCCAGCAGTGGCTCCGGGGGAGAGAGTCAGCCCCAGCATTTT	CASSGSGGESQPQHF	TRBV6-1	TRBJ1-5	.	.
TGTGCCAGCAGTAGGGACAATGTGGGCTACGAGCAGTACTTC	CASSRDNVGYEQYF	TRBV6-1	TRBJ2-7	.	.
TGTGCCAGCAGCTACGGGACTAGCGGGGGTCGACTTTACAATGAGCAGTTCTTC	CASSYGTSGGRLYNEQFF	TRBV7-2	TRBJ2-1	.	TRBD2
TGCGCCAGCAGCTTGGTTGGTAGCTCTGGGGCCAACGTCCTGACTTTC	CASSLVGSSGANVLTF	TRBV5-1	TRBJ2-6	many	.
TGCAGTGCTAAACACAGGGGGAACACCGGGGAGCTGTTTTTT	CSAKHRGNTGELFF	TRBV20-1	TRBJ2-2	.	TRBD1
TGTGCCAGCAGTGTTAAGGCTAGCGGGGAAGGTGAGCAGTTCTTC	CASSVKASGEGEQFF	TRBV6-4	TRBJ2-1	few	TRBD2
TGTGCCACGACTAGCCAAAAGCGCTTGTACAATGAGCAGTTCTTC	CATTSQKRLYNEQFF	TRBV28	TRBJ2-1	.	TRBD2
TGCGCCAGCAGCCAAGAGGGACAGGGTCAGCCCCAGCATTTT	CASSQEGQGQPQHF	TRBV4-1	TRBJ1-5	.	TRBD1
TGTGCCAGCAGCGTCGGACAGGGACACACATCAGATACGCAGTATTTT	CASSVGQGHTSDTQYF	TRBV9	TRBJ2-3	.	TRBD1
TGCGCCAGCAGCCCTACTCCTAGCGGGGGCACAGATACGCAGTATTTT	CASSPTPSGGTDTQYF	TRBV5-1	TRBJ2-3	.	TRBD2
TGCGCCAGCAGTTTGGAGCCAGGGCGAACTAATGAAAAACTGTTTTTT	CASSLEPGRTNEKLFF	TRBV5-1	TRBJ1-4	few	.
TGCAGCGTTGAGGGTGGTCTGGAGCGCACAGATACGCAGTATTTT	CSVEGGLERTDTQYF	TRBV29-1	TRBJ2-3	.	.
TGTGCCAGCAGCGTAACTAGCGGGAGCACTAGCACAGATACGCAGTATTTT	CASSVTSGSTSTDTQYF	TRBV9	TRBJ2-3	few	TRBD2
TGCAGTGCTAGTTCAGGTTCGGTAGGCTACACCTTC	CSASSGSVGYTF	TRBV20-1	TRBJ1-2	once	.
TGTGCCAGCAGTTACTCGAAATACGTCTTAAACAATGAGCAGTTCTTC	CASSYSKYVLNNEQFF	TRBV6-5	TRBJ2-1	few	.
TGCAGCGTTGGAGGGGCGCAGGGCCCCAAGGAAAAACTGTTTTTT	CSVGGAQGPKEKLFF	TRBV29-1	TRBJ1-4	.	.
TGTGCCAGCGGGACCACGGACCGCACGTGCCAGCAGTACTTC	CASGTTDRTCQQYF	TRBV6-1	TRBJ2-7	.	.
TGTGCCAGCACCGCAAAGGGAGACGGTTGGGACACTGAAGCTTTCTTT	CASTAKGDGWDTEAFF	TRBV12-3/TRBV12-4	TRBJ1-1	.	.
TGCAGCGTTGAAGATCGGCGGGGGGCGGAGACCCAGTACTTC	CSVEDRRGAETQYF	TRBV29-1	TRBJ2-5	.	TRBD2
TGTGCCAGCAGCTGGGCTCCGGGACAGGGAACCACTGAAGCTTTCTTT	CASSWAPGQGTTEAFF	TRBV7-9	TRBJ1-1	few	TRBD1
TGCGCCAGCAGCCAAGAAGAGGGAGGTAATGAAGAACTGTTTTTT	CASSQEEGGNEELFF	TRBV4-1	TRBJ1-4	.	.
TGCAGTGCCGGACACAGGGTAAAAGAAGCTGAGCAGTTCTTC	CSAGHRVKEAEQFF	TRBV20-1	TRBJ2-1	.	.
TGTGCCAGCAGCCTAGTATCGGGGAACTATGGCTACACCTTC	CASSLVSGNYGYTF	TRBV7-8	TRBJ1-2	.	.
TGTGCCAGCAGTAAAGCAGGGGGTAGCTACAATGAGCAGTTCTTC	CASSKAGGSYNEQFF	TRBV6-2/TRBV6-3	TRBJ2-1	.	TRBD1
TGTGCCAGCAGTTTTCGGGGGAGTAATTCACCCCTCCACTTT	CASSFRGSNSPLHF	TRBV12-3/TRBV12-4	TRBJ1-6	few	.
TGTGCCAGCAGTCAGGGGCCCGAGGGCGTCGGTGGCTACACCTTC	CASSQGPEGVGGYTF	TRBV6-1	TRBJ1-2	few	.
TGTGCCAGCAATTTATTACAGGGGGTTGACACTGAAGCTTTCTTT	CASNLLQGVDTEAFF	TRBV12-3/TRBV12-4	TRBJ1-1	.	TRBD1
TGCGCCAGCAGCCATGTACTGCACAATGAGCAGTTCTTC	CASSHVLHNEQFF	TRBV4-3	TRBJ2-1	.	.
TGTGCCAGCAAGAGGGGGAAGGGGCGCACCAATGGCAATCAGCCCCAGCATTTT	CASKRGKGRTNGNQPQHF	TRBV12-3/TRBV12-4	TRBJ1-5	few	.
TGCAGTGCGCCCTCTAGCGGGGGGAGCGCAGATACGCAGTATTTT	CSAPSSGGSADTQYF	TRBV20-1	TRBJ2-3	few	TRBD2
TGTGCCAGCAGCCAGGACAGGGTCTCGCAGTACTTC	CASSQDRVSQYF	TRBV3-1	TRBJ2-4	.	TRBD1
TGTGCCAGCAGGGCGCCGGTAGCAACTAATGAAAAACTGTTTTTT	CASRAPVATNEKLFF	TRBV28	TRBJ1-4	few	.